What follows is one T cell receptor beta chain and its context. Its antigen specificity is not known. It has no much larger one-base neighbor in the sample; base qualities were not kept. These data belong to a study of T cell responses to AZD1222 COVID-19 vaccine (TCRdb year 2021). Regarding the study in general: AZD1222 recipients given second doses at about 4 weeks or at about 12 weeks were pooled, since spike-specific TCR depth and breadth were not found to differ between the two schedules. TCR sequencing covered more than 230 trial participants: around 210 given two doses of AZD1222 and some 25 given two doses of MenACWY control vaccine. Trial participants were enrolled into age subgroups of 18-55, 56-69 and 70-plus years, which contained roughly 140, 27 and 60 TCR-sequenced participants, respectively.

The paper's findings and limits, for the study overall: Because no day 14 peak-response samples were available, repertoires were characterized only after the peak T cell response. Epitopes outside the regions mutated in the B.1.351 and B.1.1.7 variants were reportedly recognized by nearly half of the unique spike-specific TCRs. Vaccine-associated CD4 TCRs spanned the whole spike protein, with dominant responses in regions 160-218 and 743-854. Spike-specific TCR breadth and depth rose significantly after two AZD1222 doses compared with day 0 and with MenACWY recipients. Participants were mostly white British, with more females than males. The authors suggested clonal diversity may have been underestimated. In the small 56-69-year group, the increase in depth fell short of significance, most likely because of low power. Conclusions about previously exposed vaccinees were limited because only a handful of AZD1222 recipients were SARS-CoV-2 seropositive at baseline.

The time point label on this specimen signifies: baseline before first vaccination. The vaccinee samples were drawn from two UK trials, COV001 and COV002, one of which was a single-blind randomized controlled phase 2/3 trial testing AZD1222 (ChAdOx1 nCoV-19) in healthy adults. For TCRbeta chain sequencing, PBMC samples were collected from trial participants at day 0 and at day 28 after the second dose. The CDR3 regions of human TCRbeta chains were subjected to immunosequencing. The authors' pipeline ran thus. Repertoire TCRs were matched against a reference library of SARS-CoV-2-specific TCRs generated with the MIRA antigen-specificity platform. Breadth meant the fraction of unique TCRs that were SARS-CoV-2-associated, whereas depth meant the fraction of total T cells that were SARS-CoV-2-associated. Using the MIRA data, each spike-specific TCR was assigned both to the spike region to which the TCR was reactive and to a CD4 or CD8 class. Log10-transformed breadth and depth values were compared by one-way ANOVA with Sidak's multiple comparisons tests. In its TCRdb copy, this immuneACCESS table keeps in-frame sequences only and misses some clones. Where compared with another copy, unresolved V genes explain less than half of these, and the others have no known cause. V, J and clone size are taken as reported in that table, and D and trimming were inferred from the DNA itself. In all, the sample holds approximately 44,000 clones, and 80% of those were seen once. The ten largest clones represent about 4.3% of the sample.

Sequenced material: peripheral blood, taken on day 0 of AZD1222 vaccination. The sequence was obtained from an adult in good health.

The DNA sequence is given as TGCGCCAGCAGCGTAGGAGGTCCCCCAGATACGCAGTATTTT. Its coded protein is CASSVGGPPDTQYF. The sequence joins TRBV5-1 to TRBJ2-3; tentative D gene TRBD2, with 5 bases matching. The CDR3 sequence holds 14 residues, the cysteine and phenylalanine included. The read is trimmed to its CDR3 DNA, 42 bases read in frame from base 1. Reading the germline V gene gives CDR1 SGHRS and CDR2 YFSETQ. Trimming removed 4 bases from V and 4 bases from J, leaving 13 bases between the germline ends.